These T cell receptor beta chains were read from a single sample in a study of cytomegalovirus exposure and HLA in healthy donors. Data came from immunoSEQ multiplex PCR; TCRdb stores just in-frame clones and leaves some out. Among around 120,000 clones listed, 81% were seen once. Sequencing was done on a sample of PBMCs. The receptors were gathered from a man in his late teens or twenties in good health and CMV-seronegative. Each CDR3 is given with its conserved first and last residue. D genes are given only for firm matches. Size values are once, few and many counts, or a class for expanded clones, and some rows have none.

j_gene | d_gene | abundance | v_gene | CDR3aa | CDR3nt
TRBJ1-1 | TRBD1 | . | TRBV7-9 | CASSYGQGAKTEAFF | TGTGCCAGCAGCTATGGACAGGGGGCGAAAACTGAAGCTTTCTTT
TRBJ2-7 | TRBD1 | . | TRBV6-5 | CASSYSYRGEQYF | TGTGCCAGCAGTTACTCGTACAGGGGCGAGCAGTACTTC
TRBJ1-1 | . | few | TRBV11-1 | CASRLRPMQGGTEAFF | TGTGCCAGCAGGTTACGACCTATGCAGGGCGGCACTGAAGCTTTCTTT
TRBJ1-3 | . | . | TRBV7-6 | CASSLGTSGNTIYF | TGTGCCAGCAGCTTAGGGACTTCTGGAAACACCATATATTTT
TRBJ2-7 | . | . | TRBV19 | CASSIAQTYEQYF | TGTGCCAGTAGTATAGCCCAGACCTACGAGCAGTACTTC
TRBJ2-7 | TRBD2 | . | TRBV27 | CASSLWGGEQYF | TGTGCCAGCAGCCTCTGGGGGGGCGAGCAGTACTTC
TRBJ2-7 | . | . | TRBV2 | CASLQVYEQYF | TGTGCCAGCTTACAAGTATACGAGCAGTACTTC
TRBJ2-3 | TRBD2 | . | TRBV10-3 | CATSAGGTDTQYF | TGTGCCACCTCAGCGGGGGGTACAGATACGCAGTATTTT
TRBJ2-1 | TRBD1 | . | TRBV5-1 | CASSPDRALVNERFF | TGCGCCAGCAGCCCCGACAGGGCTCTGGTCAATGAGCGGTTCTTC
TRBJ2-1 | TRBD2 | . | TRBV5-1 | CASSLGWEGNEQFF | TGCGCCAGCAGCTTGGGGTGGGAGGGCAATGAGCAGTTCTTC
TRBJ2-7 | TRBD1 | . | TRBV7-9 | CASSKRTGGNEQYF | TGTGCCAGCAGCAAGCGGACAGGGGGTAACGAGCAGTACTTC
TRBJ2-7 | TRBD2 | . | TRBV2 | CASIWEGISEQYF | TGTGCCAGCATTTGGGAGGGGATCTCCGAGCAGTACTTC
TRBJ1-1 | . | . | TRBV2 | CASRQGIGTEAFF | TGTGCCAGCAGACAGGGAATAGGGACTGAAGCTTTCTTT
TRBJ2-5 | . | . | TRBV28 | CASSWNPRVTQYF | TGTGCCAGCAGCTGGAATCCTCGGGTGACCCAGTACTTC
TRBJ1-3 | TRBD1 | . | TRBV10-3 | CAIRDRGGNTIYF | TGTGCCATCAGAGACAGGGGAGGAAACACCATATATTTT
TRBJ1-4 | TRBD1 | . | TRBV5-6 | CASSLGQGVTTNEKLFF | TGTGCCAGCAGCTTGGGGCAGGGGGTAACAACTAATGAAAAACTGTTTTTT
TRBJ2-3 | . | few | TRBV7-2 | CASSLDLVGTQYF | TGTGCCAGCAGCTTAGACCTAGTAGGTACGCAGTATTTT
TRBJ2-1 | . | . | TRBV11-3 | CASSLDGGPYNEQFF | TGTGCCAGCAGCTTAGATGGGGGCCCCTACAATGAGCAGTTCTTC
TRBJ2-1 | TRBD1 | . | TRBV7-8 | CASSLVGQPYNEQFF | TGTGCCAGCAGCTTAGTGGGACAGCCCTACAATGAGCAGTTCTTC
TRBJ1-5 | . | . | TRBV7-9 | CASSLVGAGNQPQHF | TGTGCCAGCAGCTTAGTGGGAGCTGGAAATCAGCCCCAGCATTTT
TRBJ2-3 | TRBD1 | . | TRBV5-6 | CASSSDRVTDTQYF | TGTGCCAGCAGCTCAGACAGGGTCACAGATACGCAGTATTTT
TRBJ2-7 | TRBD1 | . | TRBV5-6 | CASSLGDRAYEQYF | TGTGCCAGCAGCTTGGGGGACAGGGCCTACGAGCAGTACTTC
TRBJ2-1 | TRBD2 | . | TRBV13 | CASSTRVLAGGLYNEQFF | TGTGCCAGCAGCACCCGCGTCTTGGCGGGGGGTCTCTACAATGAGCAGTTCTTC
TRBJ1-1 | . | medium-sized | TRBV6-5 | CASSTVVNTEAFF | TGTGCCAGCAGTACGGTCGTGAACACTGAAGCTTTCTTT
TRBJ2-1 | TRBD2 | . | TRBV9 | CASSRGSPDNEQFF | TGTGCCAGCAGTCGCGGGAGCCCTGACAATGAGCAGTTCTTC
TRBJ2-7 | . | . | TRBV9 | CASSVATGLPISEQYF | TGTGCCAGCAGCGTAGCTACTGGACTACCGATTTCCGAGCAGTACTTC
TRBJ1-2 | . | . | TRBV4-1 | CASSQVHSAIYGYTF | TGCGCCAGCAGCCAAGTGCACAGTGCAATCTATGGCTACACCTTC
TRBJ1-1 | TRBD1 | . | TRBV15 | CATSRDRAQGAVNTEAFF | TGTGCCACCAGCAGAGATCGCGCACAGGGGGCGGTGAACACTGAAGCTTTCTTT
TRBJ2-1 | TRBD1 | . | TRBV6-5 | CASSRTGQGANEQFF | TGTGCCAGCAGCCGAACGGGACAGGGGGCCAATGAGCAGTTCTTC
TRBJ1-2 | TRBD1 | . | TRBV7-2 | CASSLGTADTGYGYTF | TGTGCCAGCAGCTTGGGGACAGCGGATACGGGCTATGGCTACACCTTC
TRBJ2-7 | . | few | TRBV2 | CASRQESEQYF | TGTGCCAGCAGACAGGAAAGCGAGCAGTACTTC
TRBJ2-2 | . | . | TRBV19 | CASSLQGEVGELFF | TGTGCCAGTTCCCTACAGGGAGAGGTCGGGGAGCTGTTTTTT
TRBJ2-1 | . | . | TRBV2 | CASSEPSVRDEQFF | TGTGCCAGCAGTGAACCGAGCGTCCGCGATGAGCAGTTCTTC
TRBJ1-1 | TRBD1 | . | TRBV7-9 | CASSLGAGGLNTEAFF | TGTGCCAGCAGCTTAGGGGCAGGGGGCTTGAACACTGAAGCTTTCTTT
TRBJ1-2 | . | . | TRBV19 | CASSIDYWSGFSVGYTF | TGTGCCAGTAGTATAGATTATTGGAGCGGGTTTTCGGTTGGCTACACCTTC
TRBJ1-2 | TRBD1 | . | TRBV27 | CASSRQGVGYTF | TGTGCCAGCAGTAGACAGGGGGTTGGCTACACCTTC
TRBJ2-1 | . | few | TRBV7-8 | CASSLERVDYNEQFF | TGTGCCAGCAGCTTAGAGAGGGTGGACTACAATGAGCAGTTCTTC
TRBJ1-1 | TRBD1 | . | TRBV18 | CASSLPQGASAFF | TGTGCCAGCTCACTGCCGCAGGGGGCCTCAGCTTTCTTT
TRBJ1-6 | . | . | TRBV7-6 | CASSQLGGQDSPLHF | TGTGCCAGCAGCCAATTGGGGGGGCAGGATTCACCCCTCCACTTT
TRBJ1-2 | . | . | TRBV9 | CASSVGREGGYTF | TGTGCCAGCAGCGTAGGCAGGGAGGGTGGCTACACCTTC
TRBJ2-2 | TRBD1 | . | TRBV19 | CASSTRTGGVRNTGELFF | TGTGCCAGTAGTACCCGGACAGGGGGCGTACGGAACACCGGGGAGCTGTTTTTT
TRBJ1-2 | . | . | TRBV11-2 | CASSLGQGNYGYTF | TGTGCCAGCAGCTTAGGGCAGGGTAACTATGGCTACACCTTC
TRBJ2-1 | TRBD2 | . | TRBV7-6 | CASSQLTSVYNEQFF | TGTGCCAGCAGCCAATTAACTAGCGTCTACAATGAGCAGTTCTTC
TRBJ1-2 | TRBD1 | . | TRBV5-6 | CASSPAGQGATF | TGTGCCAGCAGCCCTGCCGGACAGGGGGCCACCTTC
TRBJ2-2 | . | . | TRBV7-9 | CASSFRGTGELFF | TGTGCCAGCAGCTTTCGGGGCACCGGGGAGCTGTTTTTT
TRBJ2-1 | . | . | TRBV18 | CASSPPTVRDEQFF | TGTGCCAGCTCACCACCCACAGTCCGCGATGAGCAGTTCTTC
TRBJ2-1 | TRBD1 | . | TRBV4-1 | CASSSEGASYNEQFF | TGCGCCAGTAGCTCCGAGGGGGCATCCTACAATGAGCAGTTCTTC
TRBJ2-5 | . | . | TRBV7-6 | CASSTEETQYF | TGTGCCAGCAGCACTGAAGAGACCCAGTACTTC
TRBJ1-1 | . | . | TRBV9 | CASSVGVAGITFF | TGTGCCAGCAGCGTAGGGGTCGCAGGGATAACTTTCTTT
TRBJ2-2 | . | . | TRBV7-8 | CASSSSGQGIVTGELFF | TGTGCCAGCAGCTCCTCGGGGCAGGGGATTGTCACCGGGGAGCTGTTTTTT
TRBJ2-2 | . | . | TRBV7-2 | CASSLSPSNTGELFF | TGTGCCAGCAGCTTAAGCCCCTCGAACACCGGGGAGCTGTTTTTT
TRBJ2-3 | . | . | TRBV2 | CACHQELGQPTQYF | TGTGCCTGCCACCAAGAACTAGGTCAGCCCACGCAGTATTTT
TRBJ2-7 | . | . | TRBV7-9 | CASSLAMGQLSYEQYF | TGTGCCAGCAGCTTAGCCATGGGACAACTCTCCTACGAGCAGTACTTC
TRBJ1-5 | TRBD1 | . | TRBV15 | CATSTTGVPNQPQHF | TGTGCCACCAGCACTACAGGGGTCCCCAACCAGCCCCAGCATTTT
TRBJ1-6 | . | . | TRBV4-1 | CASSQVGRDNSPLHF | TGCGCCAGCAGCCAAGTTGGGAGGGATAATTCACCCCTCCACTTT
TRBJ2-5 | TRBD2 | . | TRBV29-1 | CSVRSGGGQETQYF | TGCAGCGTCCGTAGCGGGGGGGGACAAGAGACCCAGTACTTC
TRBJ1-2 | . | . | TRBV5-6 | CASSGPRTADYGYTF | TGTGCCAGCAGCGGACCGAGGACAGCTGACTATGGCTACACCTTC
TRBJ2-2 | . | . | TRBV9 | CASSPSGGGAVTGELFF | TGTGCCAGCAGTCCCTCTGGTGGGGGGGCTGTCACCGGGGAGCTGTTTTTT
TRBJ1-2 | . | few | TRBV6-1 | CASSEPGRGFTF | TGTGCCAGCAGTGAACCGGGCAGGGGATTCACCTTC